Below are 10 T cell receptor beta chains sequenced from a single sample in a study of shared clonotypes between healthy human individuals. Some clones are missing from TCRdb's copy, which holds only in-frame ones; the method was immunoSEQ multiplex PCR. Of about 1 million clones listed, about 70% are singletons. Sequencing was performed on memory CD4+ T cells sorted from blood. Subset meaning: CD45RA-negative fraction. These receptors originate from a man younger than 35 in good health.

The CDR3 DNA sequence: TGTGCCTGGAGTGGGTGGGGCAGCCACTATGGCTACACCTTC. It yields the protein CAWSGWGSHYGYTF. The rearrangement joins TRBV30 to TRBJ1-2; tentatively, D is TRBD1 (5 bases). The V end was cut by 1 base, the J end by 3 bases, with 12 bases between. Germline V gene sequence: CDR1 GTSNPN, CDR2 SVGIG (reference sequence). The CDR3 covers 14 residues.

The V gene is TRBV5-4, the J gene TRBJ1-5, with 10 bases fitting TRBD1. The length of the CDR3 is 15 residues. Germline assignment: CDR1 SGHNT and CDR2 YYREEE (reference sequence). With 4 bases clipped from V and 5 bases from J, the junction kept 6 bases outside the gene matches. CDR3 amino acids: CASSRQGAGDQPQHF. The DNA of the CDR3 is TGTGCCAGCAGCCGACAGGGGGCAGGGGATCAGCCCCAGCATTTT.

The J gene is TRBJ1-5, the V gene TRBV28; no clear D gene. V was cut by 3 bases and J by 7 bases, with 13 bases left in between. The length of the CDR3 is 14 residues. The germline V gene encodes CDR1 MDHEN and CDR2 SYDVKM. CDR3 amino acids: CASSFGSVGQPQHF. For the CDR3, the DNA is TGTGCCAGCAGTTTCGGTTCCGTGGGACAGCCCCAGCATTTT.

V gene TRBV10-1 combines with J gene TRBJ1-6; D might be TRBD1 (6 bases). Germline V gives CDR1 WNHNN, CDR2 SYGVQD (reference sequence). The ends were cut back, 2 bases at V and 1 base at J, with 9 bases in the middle. This CDR3 is built from 16 residues. CDR3 in amino acids: CASSEGGRSYNSPLHF. The CDR3 nucleotides are TGCGCCAGCAGTGAGGGGGGCAGGTCCTATAATTCACCCCTCCACTTT.

The chain joins TRBV30 to TRBJ1-6; 10 bases fit TRBD1. V lost 5 bases, J lost 4 bases, and 8 bases stayed unmatched. Germline V gene sequence: CDR1 GTSNPN, CDR2 SVGIG (reference sequence). This CDR3 contains 16 residues. CDR3 amino acids: CAWGLGQGRYNSPLHF. The CDR3 nucleotides are TGTGCCTGGGGCTTGGGACAGGGGCGGTATAATTCACCCCTCCACTTT.

For this clone: Other DNA variants within this sample encode the same CDR3. The chain combines TRBV5-1 with TRBJ1-5; D is unresolved. CDR3 size: 14 residues. The germline gives CDR1 SGHRS, CDR2 YFSETQ. V lost 0 bases to trimming and J lost 0 bases, with 4 bases between them. CDR3 region: CASSLDGSNQPQHF. CDR3 DNA sequence: TGCGCCAGCAGCTTGGACGGTAGCAATCAGCCCCAGCATTTT.

The chain uses TRBV5-5 and TRBJ1-1; tentatively, D is TRBD1 (6 bases). The CDR3 length is 13 residues. The V and J ends lost 4 bases and 3 bases respectively, with 10 bases between them. CDR1 SGHKS and CDR2 YYEKEE come from the germline V gene (reference sequence). The chain's CDR3 is CASSATGYTEAFF. The DNA for the CDR3 is TGTGCCAGCAGCGCCACAGGGTACACTGAAGCTTTCTTT.

This clone appeared a single time. The chain has TRBV6-1 and TRBJ1-6, with D perhaps TRBD1 (5 bases). The CDR3 length is 13 residues. Trimming stripped 2 bases from V and 13 bases from J, with 12 bases between. The germline V gene has CDR1 MNHNS and CDR2 SASEGT. The CDR3 loop reads CASSEMGGGPLHF. The CDR3 nucleotides are TGTGCCAGCAGTGAAATGGGGGGAGGTCCCCTCCACTTT.

This clone appeared a few times. V gene TRBV9 combines with J gene TRBJ2-4; 12 nucleotides match TRBD2. Germline CDR1 reads SGDLS; CDR2 reads YYNGEE. After removal of 4 bases from V and 2 bases from J, the junction contained 4 bases not matched to a gene. The CDR3 is made up of 16 amino acids. CDR3 DNA: TGTGCCAGCAGCCGCCTAGCGGGAGGGCCCAAAAACATTCAGTACTTC. Translated: CASSRLAGGPKNIQYF.

J is TRBJ2-3 and V is TRBV7-3, with 8 positions matching TRBD2. The V gene end was trimmed by 8 bases and the J gene end by 5 bases; junction bases not matched to a gene: 6. Germline CDR1 reads SGHTA; CDR2 reads FQGTGA. The CDR3 runs to 13 residues. The CDR3 is CASGVAGLDTQYF. The CDR3 DNA follows: TGTGCCAGCGGAGTAGCGGGATTAGATACGCAGTATTTT.